The 21 T cell receptor beta chains below were found in one sample sequenced in a study of T cell changes during pregnancy in multiple sclerosis. Libraries were prepared by immunoSEQ multiplex PCR; TCRdb keeps only in-frame clonotypes and omits some of them. The sample yields some 45,000 clones, more than 85% seen once. The sample in question was CD8+ T cells from peripheral blood mononuclear cells, obtained in the first trimester of pregnancy. The receptor set was obtained from a female donor with multiple sclerosis, enrolled in a pregnancy study.

The V and J genes are TRBV19 and TRBJ1-5; no definite D call. Germline lookup yields CDR1 LNHDA and CDR2 SQIVND (reference sequence). Trimming removed 5 bases at V and 5 bases at J, with 7 bases between. This CDR3 is built from 12 residues. The DNA for the CDR3 is TGTGCCAGTAGTTACGGTGATCAGCCCCAGCATTTT. The encoded protein is CASSYGDQPQHF.

This clone was seen once. This sample includes further DNA sequences coding for the same CDR3. CDR3 DNA: TGTGCCAGCAGCTTATTCGGGGGAAACTACGAGCAGTACTTC. This gives the protein CASSLFGGNYEQYF. The chain couples TRBV7-9 to TRBJ2-7, with D perhaps matching TRBD2 (6 bases). The CDR3 loop spans 14 amino acids. Per germline, CDR1 SEHNR and CDR2 FQNEAQ (reference sequence). Between the trimmed V and J ends, which lost 2 bases and 3 bases, there was a span of 11 bases.

The V call is TRBV19, the J call TRBJ2-3, with D perhaps matching TRBD2 (6 bases). Trimming cost V 3 bases and J 2 bases, with 15 bases left between them. The CDR3 contains 16 residues. Per the germline V gene, CDR1 is LNHDA and CDR2 is SQIVND (reference sequence). The CDR3 DNA reads TGTGCCAGTAGTATCCTAGCGACTTCTCTCACAGATACGCAGTATTTT. Protein: CASSILATSLTDTQYF.

The chain is built from TRBV6-5 and TRBJ1-2; D unclear. In germline, CDR1 is MNHEY, CDR2 SVGAGI. There are 15 residues in the CDR3. V was cut by 7 bases and J by 3 bases, with 18 bases left in between. The CDR3 nucleotides are TGTGCCAGCATTGCCATTACTTCGGGGTACTATGGCTACACCTTC. It codes for CASIAITSGYYGYTF.

This clone was found once. V and J are TRBV27 and TRBJ1-5, with 7 positions matching TRBD1. The CDR3 has 19 amino acids. The germline V gene has CDR1 MNHEY and CDR2 SMNVEV (reference sequence). Trimming at V came to 4 bases and at J to 2 bases, leaving 17 bases not matched to a gene. The CDR3 loop is CASSSRTTGLISGNQPQHF. Here the CDR3 DNA reads TGTGCCAGCAGTTCAAGAACGACAGGGTTGATTTCGGGCAATCAGCCCCAGCATTTT.

This chain links TRBV6-4 with TRBJ1-2, with D hard to call. Germline CDR1 and CDR2: MRHNA and SNTAGT. V lost 2 bases, J lost 8 bases, and 12 bases lay in between. This CDR3 contains 13 residues. This CDR3 reads CASSDVGTGGYTF. The CDR3 coding sequence is TGTGCCAGCAGTGACGTGGGCACGGGGGGCTACACCTTC.

The J gene is TRBJ2-7, the V gene TRBV18, with D unresolved. V was clipped by 3 bases and J by 0 bases, with 6 bases between them. The CDR3 is made up of 13 amino acids. Germline V gene sequence: CDR1 KGHSH, CDR2 LQKENI. For the CDR3, the DNA is TGTGCCAGCTCACCGAACTCCTCCTACGAGCAGTACTTC. Translation: CASSPNSSYEQYF.

The table lists this clone with a count of one. The chain couples TRBV7-9 to TRBJ1-1, with D hard to call. V dropped 3 bases and J dropped 0 bases, with 2 bases sitting between them. The CDR3 is 12 residues long. Germline V gene lookup returns CDR1 SEHNR and CDR2 FQNEAQ (reference sequence). DNA for the CDR3: TGTGCCAGCAGCTTCATGAACACTGAAGCTTTCTTT. Translating it yields CASSFMNTEAFF.

The chain couples TRBV28 to TRBJ2-1; TRBD1 aligns across 9 bases. Germline CDR1 and CDR2: MDHEN and SYDVKM. V trimming: 5 bases; J trimming: 6 bases; junction bases outside the gene matches: 20. This CDR3 has 19 residues. The CDR3 sequence is CASSPLTGGVKGGSNEQFF. The CDR3 DNA reads as TGTGCCAGCAGTCCCTTGACAGGGGGTGTTAAGGGGGGAAGCAATGAGCAGTTCTTC.

This chain uses TRBV5-6 with TRBJ1-5; D remains ambiguous. The CDR3 length is 12 residues. Germline CDR1 SGHDT, CDR2 YYEEEE. V lost 3 bases, J lost 7 bases, and 8 bases lay in between. CDR3 in DNA: TGTGCCAGCAGCTCCCCAGGCCAGCCCCAGCATTTT. Its translation: CASSSPGQPQHF.

The chain's CDR3 is CASSTSGRDYEQYF. CDR3 in DNA: TGTGCCAGCAGCACTAGCGGGAGGGACTACGAGCAGTACTTC. The chain joins TRBV7-8 to TRBJ2-7, with 13 bases identical to TRBD2. This CDR3 spans 14 amino acids. Trimming at V came to 5 bases and at J to 3 bases, leaving 1 base not matched to a gene. CDR1 SGHVS and CDR2 FQNEAQ come from the germline V gene.

The chain combines TRBV5-6 with TRBJ2-5; weak D call: TRBD2 (6 bases). The CDR3 spans 13 residues. Deletions cut 0 bases from V and 4 bases from J, with 7 bases between. Germline values: CDR1 SGHDT, CDR2 YYEEEE. The CDR3 DNA reads TGTGCCAGCAGCTTGGGCGGGGCAGAGACCCAGTACTTC. Its protein is CASSLGGAETQYF.

The chain recombines TRBV27 with TRBJ2-7, with a tentative D call TRBD1 (6 bases). This CDR3 has 13 amino acids. V gave up 5 bases and J gave up 1 base, with 9 bases separating them. CDR1 is MNHEY, CDR2 SMNVEV, per germline (reference sequence). Here the CDR3 DNA reads TGTGCCAGCAGTCTGACAGGTTCCTACGAGCAGTACTTC. This codes for CASSLTGSYEQYF.

V and J are TRBV28 and TRBJ2-7; 7 nucleotides align to TRBD1. Trimming took 3 bases from V and 2 from J; bases not matched to a gene: 4. CDR1 is MDHEN and CDR2 is SYDVKM in the germline V gene. The length of the CDR3 is 14 residues. This CDR3 is CASSLGTVPYEQYF. The DNA for the CDR3 is TGTGCCAGCAGTTTGGGGACAGTCCCCTACGAGCAGTACTTC.

This chain connects TRBV7-9 to TRBJ2-7; tentative D call: TRBD1 (6 bases). V was shortened by 5 bases and J by 6 bases, with 8 bases between the two germline ends. The CDR3 extends over 11 amino acids. Germline V gene lookup returns CDR1 SEHNR and CDR2 FQNEAQ (reference sequence). CDR3 sequence (DNA): TGTGCCAGCAGCGGGGGCGGCGAGCAGTACTTC. Encoded protein: CASSGGGEQYF. The full variable domain, its missing parts supplied by reference TRBV7-9 and TRBJ2-7, is DTGVSQNPRHKITKRGQNVTFRCDPISEHNRLYWYRQTLGQGPEFLTYFQNEAQLEKSRLLSDRFSAERPKGSFSTLEIQRTEQGDSAMYLCASSGGGEQYFGPGTRLTVT.

The chain carries TRBV19 and TRBJ2-1; 10 bases align to TRBD2. The germline gives CDR1 LNHDA, CDR2 SQIVND (reference sequence). This CDR3 is 14 amino acids long. V gave up 5 bases and J gave up 7 bases; unmatched junction bases: 5. CDR3 region: CASSGAGGPNEQFF. The CDR3, as DNA: TGTGCCAGTAGTGGAGCGGGAGGGCCGAATGAGCAGTTCTTC.

The V gene is TRBV30, the J gene TRBJ1-5; 7 nucleotides match TRBD1. Germline V gene data show CDR1 as GTSNPN and CDR2 as SVGIG (reference sequence). V dropped 3 bases and J dropped 4; count of bases not matched to a gene: 9. The length of the CDR3 is 15 residues. The DNA for the CDR3 is TGTGCCTGGAGCGGGAGGGGGCAGGGTAATCAGCCCCAGCATTTT. This gives the protein CAWSGRGQGNQPQHF. Combining the CDR3 with reference TRBV30 and TRBJ1-5 gives the whole variable domain SQTIHQWPATLVQPVGSPLSLECTVEGTSNPNLYWYRQAAGRGLQLLFYSVGIGQISSEVPQNLSASRPQDRQFILSSKKLLLSDSGFYLCAWSGRGQGNQPQHFGDGTRLSIL.

V and J are TRBV30 and TRBJ1-2, with a weak D call TRBD1 (6 bases). Germline values: CDR1 GTSNPN, CDR2 SVGIG (reference sequence). V was pared by 4 bases and J by 8 bases, with 17 bases between. The CDR3 consists of 13 residues. CDR3 nucleotides: TGTGCCTGGATCGAGAATGCAGGGGAAGGCTACACCTTC. Protein: CAWIENAGEGYTF.

This chain uses TRBV4-1 with TRBJ2-1; 10 nucleotides match TRBD2. There are 16 residues in the CDR3. J lost 4 bases, V lost 1 base, and 4 bases had no gene match. The germline V gene encodes CDR1 MGHRA and CDR2 YSYEKL. CDR3 DNA sequence: TGCGCCAGCAGCCAAGTAGGAGCGGGAGGGTACAATGAGCAGTTCTTC. It codes for CASSQVGAGGYNEQFF.

The V call is TRBV4-2, the J call TRBJ2-7, with D perhaps TRBD1 (6 bases). Germline-derived CDR1 and CDR2 are LGHNA and YNFKEQ. Trimming took off 0 bases at V and 3 bases at J, with 18 bases between the two ends. CDR3 length: 17 residues. In DNA, the CDR3 is TGTGCCAGCAGCCAAGAGACTTTGTCCAGGGGCCTCTACGAGCAGTACTTC. Protein sequence: CASSQETLSRGLYEQYF.

V gene TRBV25-1 combines with J gene TRBJ2-1; perhaps TRBD2 as D (5 bases). Trimming left V 4 bases short and J 10 bases short, with 23 bases between. The CDR3 covers 16 residues. Germline V CDR1 and CDR2: MGHDK, SYGVNS. CDR3 bases: TGTGCCAGCAGTGCCCAGAAGCGGTTACTTAGGGAGGAGCAGTTCTTC. Translating it yields CASSAQKRLLREEQFF.